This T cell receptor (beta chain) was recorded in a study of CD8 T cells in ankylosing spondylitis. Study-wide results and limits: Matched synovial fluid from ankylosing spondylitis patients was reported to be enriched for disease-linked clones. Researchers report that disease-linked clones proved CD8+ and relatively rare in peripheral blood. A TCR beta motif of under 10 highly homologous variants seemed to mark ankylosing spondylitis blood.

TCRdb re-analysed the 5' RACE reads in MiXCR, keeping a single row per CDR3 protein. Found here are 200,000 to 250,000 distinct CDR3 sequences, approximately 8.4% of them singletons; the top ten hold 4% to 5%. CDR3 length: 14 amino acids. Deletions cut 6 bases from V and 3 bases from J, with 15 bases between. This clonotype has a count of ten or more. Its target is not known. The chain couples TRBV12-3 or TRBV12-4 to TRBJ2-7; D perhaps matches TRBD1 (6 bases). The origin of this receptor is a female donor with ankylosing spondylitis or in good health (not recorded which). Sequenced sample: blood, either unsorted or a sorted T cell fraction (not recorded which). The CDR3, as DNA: TGTGCCAGCAGCTCACAGGGAATAATCTACGAGCAGTACTTC. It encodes CASSSQGIIYEQYF.